A selection of T cell receptor beta chains follows, all from one sample in a study of early T cells in non-severe SARS-CoV-2 infection. One entry per CDR3 protein, called by TCRdb with MiXCR from the 5' RACE reads. In the table there are approximately 73,000 distinct CDR3 sequences, 11% of which are singletons. Sample: whole blood. These receptors all come from an adult who was a healthcare worker with PCR-confirmed SARS-CoV-2 infection or an uninfected control (not recorded which). CDR3s include the opening cysteine and the closing phenylalanine or tryptophan.

>TRBV12-5
CASGASTGTAQHF
>TRBV12-3/TRBV12-4
CASSLNRAYEQYF
>TRBV10-2
CASNRRGADTQYF
>TRBV4-2
CASSQDRGNEQYF
>TRBV25-1
CASSDGGENEQYF
>TRBV12-3/TRBV12-4
CASSRTGDGYTF
>TRBV20-1
CSASPLAGALQETQYF
>TRBV19
CASSPGVTEPTDTQYF
>TRBV11-2
CASSLVSATISYEQYF
>TRBV7-9
CASSHRTGVRDTQYF
>TRBV19
CASSRYVTGLNQPQHF
>TRBV10-3
CAISEPPEAQYF
>TRBV5-5
CASSTNTGELFF
>TRBV4-2
CASSQALGDKGTEAFF
>TRBV29-1
CSVAGADTQYF
>TRBV19
CASSEFSGGGRDTQYF
>TRBV29-1
CSVGGTSGVYEQYF
>TRBV6-5
CASTPAFKNIQYF
>TRBV7-8
CASSTRYQNSPLHF
>TRBV14
CASSQAFSGQGQYF
>TRBV10-3
CAINSTDTQYF
>TRBV29-1
CSVEAPAVKTPEQFF
>TRBV15
CATSPVGISSYNEQFF
>TRBV29-1
CSGGATAGELFF
>TRBV15
CATSRDQAGEKLFF
>TRBV2
CASSEGGTGMVGELFF
>TRBV18
CASSRSGQNTEAFF
>TRBV12-5
CASGPRGYLSTDTQYF
>TRBV3-1
CASKAGQYSYEQYF
>TRBV6-6
CASSYASFGSPLHF
>TRBV5-6
CASSFSQGARNEQYF
>TRBV7-9
CASSLSPGRLRSWAKNIQYF
>TRBV7-2
CASSLRETNEKLFF
>TRBV11-2
CASSPGTVTSTDTQYF
>TRBV20-1
CSALNDRVGNTEAFF
>TRBV7-3
CASSRPGETQYF
>TRBV2
CATKAGAPSYEQYF
>TRBV5-1
CASSLGGQPIRTDTQYF
>TRBV6-5
CASSSLKGITMNTEAFF
>TRBV10-3
CAISGGGAETQYF
>TRBV7-2
CASSPMDTGGTGELFF
>TRBV7-9
CASSASLNTSGYGYTF
>TRBV11-2
CASSLVFPEQYF
>TRBV27
CASSPRGSNYGYTF
>TRBV7-2
CASSSARGYGELFF
>TRBV4-2
CASSQVGPVRRAFF
>TRBV3-1
CASSQRTGSFSYNSPLHF
>TRBV6-2/TRBV6-3
CASSYGLYVLGQYF
>TRBV29-1
CSVGESYEQYF
>TRBV27
CASSSPQTEGETQYF
>TRBV11-2
CASSFGGIQETQYF
>TRBV7-9
CASSLAGGAETQYF
>TRBV7-9
CASSSLVEQYF